This record looks at one T cell receptor beta chain sequence and its context. Its specificity is unknown. CDR1 is SGDLS and CDR2 is YYNGEE in the germline V gene. The CDR3 has 14 amino acids. Between the trimmed V and J ends, which lost 6 bases and 2 bases, there was a span of 14 bases. The data were taken from a study of cytomegalovirus exposure and HLA in healthy donors. Study-wide points: TCR beta chain V- and J-gene trimming was linked, in a later analysis, to a missense variant in DCLRE1C.

With 60 Vbeta and 13 Jbeta primers, the PCR was carried out. Measured with immunoSEQ multiplex PCR; TCRdb has only the in-frame clones, and not every one. The repertoire holds under 200,000 clones, with 80% as singletons. This rearrangement joins TRBV9 to TRBJ2-5; D perhaps matches TRBD1 (5 bases). Sequences were obtained from PBMCs. The source is a human donor in good health. Written as DNA, the CDR3 is TGTGCCAGCACCTCAGGGTGGGCACAAGAGACCCAGTACTTC. Residues: CASTSGWAQETQYF.